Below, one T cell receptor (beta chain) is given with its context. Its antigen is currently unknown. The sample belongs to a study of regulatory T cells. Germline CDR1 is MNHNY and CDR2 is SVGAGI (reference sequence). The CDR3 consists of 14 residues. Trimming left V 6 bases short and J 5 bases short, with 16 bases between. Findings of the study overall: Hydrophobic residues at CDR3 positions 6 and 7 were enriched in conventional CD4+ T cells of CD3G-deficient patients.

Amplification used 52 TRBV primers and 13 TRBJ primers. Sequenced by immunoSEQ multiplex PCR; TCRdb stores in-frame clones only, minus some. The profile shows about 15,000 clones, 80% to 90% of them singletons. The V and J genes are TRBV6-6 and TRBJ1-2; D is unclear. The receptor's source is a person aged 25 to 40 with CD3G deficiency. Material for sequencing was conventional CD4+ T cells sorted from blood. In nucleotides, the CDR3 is TGTGCCAGCAGAACCCCCGAGGTTCGGTATGGCTACACCTTC. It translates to CASRTPEVRYGYTF.